Listed here are 14 T cell receptor beta chains from one sample, sequenced in a study of blood T cell repertoires in COVID-19. Assay: immunoSEQ multiplex PCR; the TCRdb copy retains only in-frame clones and omits some. The data show around 100,000 clones, approximately 80% seen once. The specimen was peripheral blood. The receptor source for this set is a human donor in a cohort sampled during active or convalescent COVID-19.

The V gene is TRBV24-1, the J gene TRBJ2-7, with D possibly being TRBD1 (5 bases). CDR1 is KGHDR and CDR2 is SFDVKD in the germline V gene. The CDR3 runs 16 residues. V lost 2 bases and J 1 base, leaving 14 bases between the germline ends. In DNA, the CDR3 is TGTGCCACCAGTGATTCTCGCCAGGGCTGGTCCTACGAGCAGTACTTC. This sequence encodes CATSDSRQGWSYEQYF.

CDR3 DNA sequence: TGTGCCAGCGGAGGGGCGCTGGTCGGCACAGATACGCAGTATTTT. Its translation: CASGGALVGTDTQYF. The V gene is TRBV7-2, the J gene TRBJ2-3; D may be TRBD2 (6 bases). Germline V gene data show CDR1 as SGHTA and CDR2 as FQGNSA. The V end was cut by 8 bases, the J end by 1 base, with 16 bases between. The length of the CDR3 is 15 residues. Filled out from reference TRBV7-2 and TRBJ2-3, the complete variable domain reads GAGVSQSPSNKVTEKGKDVELRCDPISGHTALYWYRQSLGQGLEFLIYFQGNSAPDKSGLPSDRFSAERTGGSVSTLTIQRTQQEDSAVYLCASGGALVGTDTQYFGPGTRLTVL.

The rearrangement links TRBV12-3 or TRBV12-4 to TRBJ1-1; no firm D call. Deletions cut 5 bases from V and 5 bases from J, with 12 bases between. The CDR3 is made up of 13 amino acids. DNA of the CDR3: TGTGCCAGCAGTCTTGAGGGTTGGACTGAAGCTTTCTTT. This codes for CASSLEGWTEAFF.

The chain uses TRBV7-2 and TRBJ2-5; TRBD1 matches at 8 bases. The germline V gene encodes CDR1 SGHTA and CDR2 FQGNSA. CDR3 size: 15 residues. J was trimmed by 3 bases and V by 8 bases; bases with no gene match: 11. The CDR3 protein is CASFPGQGGEETQYF. The DNA of the CDR3 is TGTGCCAGCTTCCCCGGACAGGGTGGGGAAGAGACCCAGTACTTC.

The V gene is TRBV11-3, the J gene TRBJ2-1; 7 bases map to TRBD1. This CDR3 is 16 amino acids long. Germline V gene lookup returns CDR1 SGHNT and CDR2 YENEEA. With V trimmed by 5 bases and J by 0 bases, 7 bases remained unmatched. The chain's CDR3 is CASSLRQGGSYNEQFF. The CDR3 DNA is TGTGCCAGCAGCCTCCGACAGGGCGGCTCCTACAATGAGCAGTTCTTC.

The table lists this clone with a count of one. J is TRBJ2-2 and V is TRBV5-1; maybe TRBD1 (7 bases). CDR1 is SGHRS and CDR2 is YFSETQ in the germline V gene. V was pared by 6 bases and J by 8 bases, with 17 bases between. The CDR3 is made up of 14 amino acids. The CDR3 DNA follows: TGCGCCAGCATGGGAGGACCGGGACAGGGGGAGCTGTTTTTT. This sequence encodes CASMGGPGQGELFF.

The chain joins TRBV29-1 to TRBJ2-1, with 9 nucleotides matching TRBD2. V shed 5 bases, J shed 6 bases, and the junction held 2 bases outside the gene matches. The CDR3 sequence is 12 residues long. Germline lookup yields CDR1 SQVTM and CDR2 ANQGSEA. CDR3 in DNA: TGCAGCGTTAGCGGGGGGTCCAATGAGCAGTTCTTC. The encoded protein is CSVSGGSNEQFF.

This rearrangement joins TRBV29-1 to TRBJ2-1; 11 nucleotides line up with TRBD1. The CDR3 sequence is 15 residues long. Germline trimming cut 4 bases from V and 7 bases from J; bases unmatched to any gene: 9. CDR1 is SQVTM, CDR2 ANQGSEA, per germline. CDR3 DNA sequence: TGCAGCGTTGTAGGACAGGGGGCATGGTTTAATGAGCAGTTCTTC. Encoded protein: CSVVGQGAWFNEQFF.

The rearrangement uses TRBV3-1 (or the pseudogene TRBV3-2) and TRBJ2-7, with 12 bases aligning to TRBD2. Germline CDR1 is LGHDT and CDR2 is YNNKEL (reference sequence). Germline trimming cut 4 bases from V and 4 bases from J; bases unmatched to any gene: 5. The CDR3 length is 15 residues. CDR3 DNA: TGTGCCAGCAGCCCGAGACTAGCGGGGGTGTACGAGCAGTACTTC. Translated: CASSPRLAGVYEQYF.

The chain has TRBV5-3 and TRBJ1-4; no reliable D call. TRBV5-3 falls under the ORF class, with uncertain function. CDR3 length: 16 residues. V lost 7 bases and J 5 bases, leaving 21 bases between the germline ends. The CDR3 spells CARERMAKRKNEKLFF. The CDR3 DNA sequence: TGTGCCAGAGAGAGGATGGCCAAGAGGAAAAATGAAAAACTGTTTTTT.

The sample holds a few counts of this clone. The V call is TRBV11-3, the J call TRBJ1-1; D may be TRBD1 (5 bases). V lost 3 bases and J lost 4, with 12 bases in between. CDR1 and CDR2 (germline): SGHNT, YENEEA. The CDR3 runs 14 residues. The CDR3 spells CASSFSGTTTEAFF. The DNA of the CDR3 is TGTGCCAGCAGCTTTTCAGGGACTACCACTGAAGCTTTCTTT.

The rearrangement links TRBV5-1 to TRBJ1-1; TRBD1 agrees at 10 bases. V lost 0 bases, J lost 11 bases, and 4 bases stayed unmatched. This CDR3 is 13 amino acids long. From germline, CDR1 is SGHRS and CDR2 YFSETQ. CDR3 sequence (DNA): TGCGCCAGCAGCTTGGGGGACAGGGGCTGGGCTTTCTTT. It encodes CASSLGDRGWAFF.

V usage is TRBV27 and J usage is TRBJ2-7; tentative D call: TRBD2 (6 bases). Germline assignment: CDR1 MNHEY and CDR2 SMNVEV (reference sequence). The CDR3 is 14 residues long. Trimming shortened V by 1 base and J by 7 bases, and 14 bases separated the two germline ends. The CDR3 is CASSLLGDSVEQYF. For the CDR3, the DNA is TGTGCCAGCAGTTTATTGGGGGACTCGGTGGAGCAGTACTTC.

The chain employs TRBV7-6 and TRBJ2-7, with 7 bases that match TRBD1. Germline V gene lookup returns CDR1 SGHVS and CDR2 FNYEAQ. J lost 3 bases, V lost 5 bases, and 4 bases had no gene match. This CDR3 is 13 amino acids long. CDR3 bases: TGTGCCAGCAGCACCGGGACAGTCTACGAGCAGTACTTC. It codes for CASSTGTVYEQYF. Full variable domain (outside the CDR3, taken from reference TRBV7-6 and TRBJ2-7): GAGVSQSPRYKVTKRGQDVALRCDPISGHVSLYWYRQALGQGPEFLTYFNYEAQQDKSGLPNDRFSAERPEGSISTLTIQRTEQRDSAMYRCASSTGTVYEQYFGPGTRLTVT.